Detailed here is one T cell receptor beta chain. This clone turned up a few times. Its antigen is not yet known. Nothing much larger sits one base from this clone, and base qualities are not available. For commercial TCRB immunosequencing, about 500 nanograms of biopsy DNA were submitted for each sample. Adaptive Biotechnology amplified the CDR3 regions from genomic DNA with a two-step multiplex PCR designed to control amplification bias. In the first PCR, primers covered every V and J gene segment, and in the second PCR, barcodes and Illumina adapters were added. An Illumina instrument was used to sequence the CDR3 libraries. On the study's bioinformatics: The analysis used both the pipelines supplied by the vendor and custom analysis of the raw data in R/Bioconductor with R version 3.3.0. Clonality, ranging from 0 to 1, was calculated as the inverse of the normalised Shannon entropy of all productive clones. High-frequency clones were defined as the share of the repertoire taken up by the top 100 clones, keeping only clones that passed a 95% confidence test. Overlap between samples was measured with the Morisita-Horn index, while repertoire diversity was measured with the Simpson index. The clones in this table, taken by TCRdb from immuneACCESS, are in-frame only. Not every clone is retained; where verified, under half of the shortfall comes from an unresolved V gene, and the cause of the rest is unknown. V, J and clone size are taken as reported in that table, and D and trimming were inferred from the DNA itself. The table for this sample lists approximately 6,900 clones; around 72% of them were counted only once. The top ten constitute roughly 9.8% of the sample.

The data belong to a study of T cell repertoires in ileal Crohn's disease (dated by TCRdb to between 2019 and 2020). Background on the whole study: The median duration of disease was approximately 7.9 years, and at the time of surgery about a third of patients were active smokers. Running in parallel with the study was a multicentre cohort set up to find predictors of early endoscopic recurrence following ileocolonic resection. A total of around 150 mucosal samples from about 57 patients were sequenced, collected from several sites on the surgical specimen as well as at postoperative endoscopy. Endoscopic postoperative recurrence was defined by a Rutgeerts score above i0. Roughly half of the patients were given postoperative therapy, with 11 to 12 receiving thiopurines and about 19 receiving anti-TNF agents. Surgery was performed for a complication in all patients, with stricturing disease in roughly 61% and penetrating disease in approximately 40%. TCR repertoire analysis was performed in a few dozen Crohn's disease patients drawn from a prospective multicentre cohort. Findings and caveats that apply to the study as a whole: A significantly higher proportion of clonal expansions was observed in active smokers at surgery than in non-smokers (25.9% vs 17.9%, p=0.02). Sorted CD8 T cells carried more high-frequency clones than CD4 T cells, suggesting mucosal expansions were mainly CD8. Endoscopic recurrence was found to be associated with higher high-frequency clone percentages at surgery, and recurrence was observed in all patients with clonality above 26.8% (18/57). Mucosal CD4 and CD8 T cells were sorted and sequenced only in a subgroup of patients, the size of which was not stated.

Adults with ileal or ileocolonic Crohn's disease and an indication for ileocolonic resection were eligible for inclusion. Before DNA extraction, whole ileal mucosal biopsies were kept frozen at -80 degrees C. Genomic DNA was extracted from frozen whole biopsies with a TRizol-based method and quantified on a NanoDrop 2000 spectrophotometer. Sequenced material: ileal tissue. The clonotype comes from an adult with Crohn's disease.

The base sequence is TGTGCCAGCAGTGGACAGGTCGAGGGGAACACTGAAGCTTTCTTT. Its translation is CASSGQVEGNTEAFF. The chain is assembled from TRBV27 and TRBJ1-1; 7 of the junction bases match TRBD1. Measured from the cysteine to the phenylalanine, the CDR3 is 15 residues long. The only DNA kept is the CDR3, 45 bases in frame from the first base. Relative to germline, V is missing 5 bases and J is missing 1 base, with 7 bases of the junction outside any gene match. Reading the germline V gene (reference sequence) gives CDR1 MNHEY and CDR2 SMNVEV.